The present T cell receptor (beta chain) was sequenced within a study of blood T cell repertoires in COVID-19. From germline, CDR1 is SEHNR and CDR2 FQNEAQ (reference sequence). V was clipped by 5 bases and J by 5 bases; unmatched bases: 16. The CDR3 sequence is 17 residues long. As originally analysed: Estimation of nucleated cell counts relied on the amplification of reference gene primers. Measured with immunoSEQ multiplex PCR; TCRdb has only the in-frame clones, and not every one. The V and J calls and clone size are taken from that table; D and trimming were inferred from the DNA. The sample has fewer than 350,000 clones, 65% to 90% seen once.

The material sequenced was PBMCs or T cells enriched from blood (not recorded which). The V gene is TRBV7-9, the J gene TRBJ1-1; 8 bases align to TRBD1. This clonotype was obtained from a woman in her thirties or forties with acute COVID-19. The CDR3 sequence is CASSLFLPRQGATEAFF. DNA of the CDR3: TGTGCCAGCAGCCTCTTCCTACCCCGCCAGGGGGCAACTGAAGCTTTCTTT.